Below are 2 T cell receptor beta chains sequenced from a single sample in a study of CD8+ T cells in alopecia areata. Treatment defined: oral pan-JAK inhibitor, 5-10 mg twice daily. Sequencing used cDNA as its template, made by extracting RNA and reverse transcribing it. TCRdb keeps only in-frame clones here, not all; method: immunoSEQ multiplex PCR. The sample gives a few hundred thousand clones, around two fifths of which show up once; almost 0.5% is in the top ten. The sample consisted of CD4+ T cells sorted from blood, taken between weeks 30 and 35, from a patient treated with tofacitinib. The source is a human donor with alopecia areata.

The V and J genes are TRBV30 and TRBJ1-1; possibly TRBD1 for D (6 bases). This CDR3 region has 13 residues. Germline V gene sequence: CDR1 GTSNPN, CDR2 SVGIG (reference sequence). V lost 2 bases, J lost 6 bases, and 13 bases lay in between. CDR3 loop: CAWSPYRAPEAFF. In DNA, the CDR3 is TGTGCCTGGAGTCCCTACAGGGCCCCTGAAGCTTTCTTT. The full variable domain, its missing parts supplied by reference TRBV30 and TRBJ1-1, is SQTIHQWPATLVQPVGSPLSLECTVEGTSNPNLYWYRQAAGRGLQLLFYSVGIGQISSEVPQNLSASRPQDRQFILSSKKLLLSDSGFYLCAWSPYRAPEAFFGQGTRLTVV.

This clone was detected only a few times. The rearrangement joins TRBV12-5 to TRBJ2-1; 9 bases are a match to TRBD2. This CDR3 has 16 amino acids. In germline, CDR1 is LGHNT, CDR2 FRNRAP. Unmatched junction bases numbered 5, after V lost 0 bases and J lost 5 bases. CDR3 nucleotide sequence: TGTGCTAGTGGTTTGGTCCTAGCGGGGCGCAACAATGAGCAGTTCTTC. Translating it yields CASGLVLAGRNNEQFF.